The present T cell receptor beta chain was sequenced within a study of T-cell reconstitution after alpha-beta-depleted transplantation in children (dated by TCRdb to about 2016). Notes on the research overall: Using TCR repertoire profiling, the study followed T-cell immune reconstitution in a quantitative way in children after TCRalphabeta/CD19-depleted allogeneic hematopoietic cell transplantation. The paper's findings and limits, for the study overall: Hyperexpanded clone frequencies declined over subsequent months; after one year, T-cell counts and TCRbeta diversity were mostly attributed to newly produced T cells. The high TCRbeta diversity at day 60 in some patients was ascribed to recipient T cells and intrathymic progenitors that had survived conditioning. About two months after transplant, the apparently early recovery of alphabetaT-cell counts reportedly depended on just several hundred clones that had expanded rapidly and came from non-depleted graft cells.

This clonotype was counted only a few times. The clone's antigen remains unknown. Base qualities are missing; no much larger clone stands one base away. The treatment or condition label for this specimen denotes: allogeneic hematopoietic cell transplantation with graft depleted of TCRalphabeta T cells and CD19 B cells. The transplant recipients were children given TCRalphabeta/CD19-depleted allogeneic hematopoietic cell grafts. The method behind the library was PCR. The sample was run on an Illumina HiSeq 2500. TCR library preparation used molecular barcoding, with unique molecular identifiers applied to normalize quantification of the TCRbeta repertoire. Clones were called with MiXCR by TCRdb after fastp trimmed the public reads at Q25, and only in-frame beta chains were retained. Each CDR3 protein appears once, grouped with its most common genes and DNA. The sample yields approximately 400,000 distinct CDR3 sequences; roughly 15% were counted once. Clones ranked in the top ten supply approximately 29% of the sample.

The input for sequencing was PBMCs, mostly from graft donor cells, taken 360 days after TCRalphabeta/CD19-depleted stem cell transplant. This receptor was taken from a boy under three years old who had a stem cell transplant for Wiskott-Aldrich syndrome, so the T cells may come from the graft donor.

The CDR3 amino acid sequence is: CATGGQVPGELFF. The nucleotides read TGTGCCACCGGGGGACAGGTCCCCGGGGAGCTGTTTTTT. The chain uses TRBV24-1 and TRBJ2-2, with 8 bases matching TRBD1. Spanning cysteine to phenylalanine, the CDR3 consists of 13 amino acids. Kept here is only the CDR3 DNA, which spans 39 bases and is read in frame from base 1. The germline V and J ends show losses of 9 bases and 6 bases respectively, and no gene match explains 5 bases of the junction. As encoded in the germline V gene, CDR1 is KGHDR while CDR2 is SFDVKD.